The sample holds one count of the clone carrying this T cell receptor (beta chain). The data were taken from a study of blood T cell repertoires in COVID-19. The CDR3 totals 15 residues. Per germline, CDR1 SGHVS and CDR2 FQNEAQ. The V gene lost 5 bases and the J gene lost 4 bases, with 18 bases spanning the gap. While infection was still active, Seattle patients were enrolled and then followed longitudinally. Generated by immunoSEQ multiplex PCR, the TCRdb table keeps only in-frame clones and is missing some. The table shows roughly 160,000 clones, with 84% occurring only once. This receptor was identified in a woman at least 80 years old with COVID-19, enrolled during active disease. Source material: peripheral blood. This chain uses TRBV7-8 with TRBJ2-7; a weak D match, TRBD1 (6 bases). The DNA of the CDR3 is TGTGCCAGCAGCCTCACCCGGACAGCACTGTACGAGCAGTACTTC. It translates to CASSLTRTALYEQYF.